The next 20 T cell receptor beta chains were all read from a single sample in a study of blood T cell repertoires in COVID-19. Profiled with immunoSEQ multiplex PCR; TCRdb holds only in-frame clones, not every one. This sample yields about 220,000 clones, of which about 90% are seen a single time; approximately 14% belongs to the top ten. Sequenced: PBMCs or T cells enriched from blood (not recorded which). All receptors come from a woman aged 45-65 years with acute COVID-19.

The gene calls are TRBV19 and TRBJ2-2, with 16 bases aligning to TRBD2. V trimming: 4 bases; J trimming: 4 bases; junction bases outside the gene matches: 9. This CDR3 is built from 19 residues. Germline CDR1 is LNHDA and CDR2 is SQIVND (reference sequence). CDR3 loop: CASSRRGLAGGTGTGELFF. The CDR3 bases are TGTGCCAGTAGTAGGAGGGGACTAGCGGGAGGGACGGGCACCGGGGAGCTGTTTTTT.

CDR3 DNA sequence: TGTGCCAGCAGCTTAGATTGGAGAGTTGGCCAGCCCCAGCATTTT. Protein sequence: CASSLDWRVGQPQHF. The chain has TRBV7-2 and TRBJ1-5, with D unclear. Trimming left V 1 base short and J 7 bases short, with 14 bases between. Germline-derived CDR1 and CDR2 are SGHTA and FQGNSA. The CDR3 is 15 residues long.

The chain carries TRBV7-3 and TRBJ1-1, with 8 nucleotides matching TRBD1. With V trimmed by 5 bases and J by 1 base, 3 bases remained unmatched. Germline V gives CDR1 SGHTA, CDR2 FQGTGA. This CDR3 is built from 14 residues. The CDR3 loop is CASSAGGRNTEAFF. In DNA form, the CDR3 reads TGTGCCAGCAGCGCAGGGGGCCGGAACACTGAAGCTTTCTTT. Complete variable domain (other parts from reference TRBV7-3 and TRBJ1-1): GAGVSQTPSNKVTEKGKYVELRCDPISGHTALYWYRQSLGQGPEFLIYFQGTGAADDSGLPNDRFFAVRPEGSVSTLKIQRTERGDSAVYLCASSAGGRNTEAFFGQGTRLTVV.

V gene TRBV14 combines with J gene TRBJ1-3; maybe TRBD1 (6 bases). This CDR3 contains 17 residues. The V end was cut by 4 bases, the J end by 4 bases, with 20 bases between. Germline V gene data show CDR1 as SGHDN and CDR2 as FVKESK. The CDR3 sequence: CASSPPWRGLAGNTIYF. The CDR3 DNA sequence: TGTGCCAGCAGCCCCCCATGGCGGGGGCTTGCGGGAAACACCATATATTTT.

The chain couples TRBV5-1 to TRBJ1-4; D not certain. Trimming pared 4 bases from V and 2 bases from J, leaving 18 bases between. Germline lookup yields CDR1 SGHRS and CDR2 YFSETQ. This CDR3 region has 17 residues. CDR3 loop: CASSALQRNPTNEKLFF. CDR3 coding DNA: TGCGCCAGCAGCGCGCTACAGCGGAACCCGACTAATGAAAAACTGTTTTTT.

The gene calls are TRBV28 and TRBJ2-1; 12 bases agree with TRBD1. The CDR3 loop spans 15 amino acids. Germline CDR1 and CDR2: MDHEN and SYDVKM. J gave up 8 bases and V 7 bases, and 9 bases lay outside the gene matches. In DNA, the CDR3 is TGTGCCAGCAATCCCGGGACAGGGGGCCCAGATGAGCAGTTCTTC. Translating gives CASNPGTGGPDEQFF.

The chain joins TRBV28 to TRBJ2-7; no clear D. V was clipped by 6 bases and J by 2 bases, with 11 bases between them. The CDR3 has 13 residues. Looked up from germline, CDR1 is MDHEN and CDR2 is SYDVKM. DNA for the CDR3: TGTGCCAGCAGCCCCACTACCACCTACGAGCAGTACTTC. Translation gives CASSPTTTYEQYF.

This rearrangement joins TRBV5-5 to TRBJ1-6, with 7 bases lining up with TRBD1. This CDR3 comprises 16 residues. The V segment lost 0 bases and the J segment 7 bases; nucleotides outside the gene matches: 7. Germline values: CDR1 SGHKS, CDR2 YYEKEE (reference sequence). CDR3 sequence: CASSLGLLTGNSPLHF. In nucleotides, the CDR3 is TGTGCCAGCAGCTTGGGTCTATTGACAGGGAATTCACCCCTCCACTTT.

The gene calls are TRBV5-5 and TRBJ2-2; a possible D gene is TRBD2 (5 bases). This CDR3 contains 14 residues. Between the trimmed V and J ends, which lost 0 bases and 4 bases, there was a span of 7 bases. The germline gives CDR1 SGHKS, CDR2 YYEKEE (reference sequence). CDR3: CASSLVGVTGELFF. The CDR3, as DNA: TGTGCCAGCAGCTTGGTGGGAGTCACCGGGGAGCTGTTTTTT. Supplemented by reference TRBV5-5 and TRBJ2-2, the full variable domain reads DAGVTQSPTHLIKTRGQQVTLRCSPISGHKSVSWYQQVLGQGPQFIFQYYEKEERGRGNFPDRFSARQFPNYSSELNVNALLLGDSALYLCASSLVGVTGELFFGEGSRLTVL.

The genes are TRBV7-3 and TRBJ2-3, with TRBD2 as a possible D gene (6 bases). The length of the CDR3 is 15 residues. The V end lost 4 bases, the J end lost 1 base, and 12 bases lay between the germline ends. CDR1 and CDR2 from the germline V gene are SGHTA and FQGTGA. In nucleotides, the CDR3 is TGTGCCAGCAGCTCAAGCGGGTTACGCACAGATACGCAGTATTTT. It codes for CASSSSGLRTDTQYF.

DNA for the CDR3: TGTGCCACCGAGGGTTTAGCCAAAAACATTCAGTACTTC. Residues: CATEGLAKNIQYF. The rearrangement joins TRBV28 to TRBJ2-4; maybe TRBD2 (5 bases). There are 13 residues in the CDR3. V dropped 10 bases and J dropped 0 bases, with 10 bases sitting between them. CDR1 and CDR2 from the germline V gene are MDHEN and SYDVKM.

The chain links TRBV19 to TRBJ2-7, with TRBD2 as a possible D gene (6 bases). V shed 4 bases and J shed 2 bases, with 12 bases lying between them. This CDR3 contains 14 residues. The germline gives CDR1 LNHDA, CDR2 SQIVND (reference sequence). The CDR3 region has the DNA TGTGCCAGTAGTAATAAAGGCGGGACCTACGAGCAGTACTTC. Its translation: CASSNKGGTYEQYF.

V gene TRBV28 combines with J gene TRBJ2-1, with D possibly TRBD2 on 6 matching bases. V lost 5 bases and J 2 bases, leaving 13 bases between the germline ends. The CDR3 totals 15 residues. The germline gives CDR1 MDHEN, CDR2 SYDVKM. CDR3 sequence: CASSIIQRAYNEQFF. The CDR3, as DNA: TGTGCCAGCAGTATAATTCAGCGGGCCTACAATGAGCAGTTCTTC.

This chain joins TRBV7-8 and TRBJ2-7, with 7 nucleotides matching TRBD2. J lost 2 bases, V lost 3 bases, and 10 bases had no gene match. The CDR3 spans 16 residues. The V gene's germline CDR1 is SGHVS and CDR2 FQNEAQ. The CDR3: CASSFAQGRGAYEQYF. For the CDR3, the DNA is TGTGCCAGCAGCTTCGCTCAGGGACGGGGGGCCTACGAGCAGTACTTC. The variable domain in full, with the rest retrieved from reference TRBV7-8 and TRBJ2-7, is GAGVSQSPRYKVAKRGQDVALRCDPISGHVSLFWYQQALGQGPEFLTYFQNEAQLDKSGLPSDRFFAERPEGSVSTLKIQRTQQEDSAVYLCASSFAQGRGAYEQYFGPGTRLTVT.

The chain uses TRBV6-5 and TRBJ2-7, with D unclear. The CDR3 loop spans 14 amino acids. Germline CDR1 is MNHEY and CDR2 is SVGAGI. V gave up 4 bases and J gave up 1 base, with 11 bases separating them. This chain's CDR3 is CASSSVSESYEQYF. CDR3 nucleotide sequence: TGTGCCAGCAGTTCCGTGAGCGAGTCCTACGAGCAGTACTTC.

This clone was recorded only once. This sequence joins TRBV6-5 and TRBJ2-7; D gene uncertain. The CDR3 runs to 14 residues. V was clipped by 0 bases and J by 0 bases, with 6 bases between them. Per the germline V gene, CDR1 is MNHEY and CDR2 is SVGAGI. The CDR3 bases are TGTGCCAGCAGTTACTCATACAGCTCCTACGAGCAGTACTTC. It yields the protein CASSYSYSSYEQYF.

The rearrangement joins TRBV7-3 to TRBJ2-1; TRBD2 matches 16 bases. V trimming: 3 bases; J trimming: 4 bases; junction bases outside the gene matches: 6. Germline V gene lookup returns CDR1 SGHTA and CDR2 FQGTGA. The CDR3 is 18 amino acids. CDR3 amino acids: CASSFTGTSGRAYNEQFF. The CDR3 nucleotides are TGTGCCAGCAGCTTCACCGGGACTAGCGGGAGGGCATACAATGAGCAGTTCTTC.

This chain uses TRBV18 with TRBJ1-1; D call uncertain. Trimming took 2 bases from V and 4 from J, leaving 11 bases between them. From germline, CDR1 is KGHSH and CDR2 LQKENI. The CDR3 runs 14 residues. The CDR3: CASSPIAGITEAFF. The CDR3 DNA follows: TGTGCCAGCTCACCAATAGCCGGGATCACTGAAGCTTTCTTT.

The chain has TRBV19 and TRBJ2-5; TRBD2 might be the D (5 bases). The ends were cut back, 5 bases at V and 1 base at J, with 17 bases in the middle. Germline V CDR1 and CDR2: LNHDA, SQIVND (reference sequence). The CDR3 has 16 amino acids. CDR3 bases: TGTGCCAGTAGTCCCCCCCAAGGACTCTCCCAAGAGACCCAGTACTTC. It encodes CASSPPQGLSQETQYF.

The rearrangement links TRBV18 to TRBJ2-2; 8 bases map to TRBD2. The germline V gene encodes CDR1 KGHSH and CDR2 LQKENI. CDR3 size: 15 residues. With V trimmed by 2 bases and J by 6 bases, 5 bases remained unmatched. Here the CDR3 DNA reads TGTGCCAGCTCACCAGATCAAGCGGGAGCCGGGGAGCTGTTTTTT. This gives the protein CASSPDQAGAGELFF.